Only a few counts were recorded for the clone carrying this T cell receptor (beta chain). Its antigen is undetermined. The sample originates from a study of vaccination effects on CD4 cells after COVID-19. Overall study context: Post-vaccine sampling occurred a median 72 days after the second dose.

Study conclusions and caveats: Both infection-induced and vaccine-induced clones contracted markedly at late post-vaccination timepoints.

Libraries were prepared by immunoSEQ multiplex PCR; TCRdb keeps only in-frame clonotypes and omits some of them. Of about 26,000 clones listed, almost 80% are singletons. The CDR3 runs to 13 residues. The germline CDR1 and CDR2 sequences are SGHRS and YFSETQ. Trimming removed 0 bases from V and 5 bases from J, with 8 bases in between. Prior to sequencing, the ViraFEST assay stimulated PBMC with viral peptide pools, which expanded the antigen-specific CD4+ T cells. Subsequent to a culture period of about ten days, CD4+ T cells were isolated. Participants were vaccinated with two doses of either the BNT162b2 or mRNA-1273 vaccine. Vaccinees lacked prior SARS-CoV-2 infection and tested negative for nucleocapsid antibodies.

The sequencing used CD4+ T cells from PBMCs cultured with SARS-CoV-2 spike peptides, collected after COVID-19 vaccination. The TCR comes from a human donor who received a COVID-19 vaccine. Some clones in this sample may be carry-over from other donors' samples. The rearrangement links TRBV5-1 to TRBJ2-5; D is unclear. The DNA of the CDR3 is TGCGCCAGCAGCTTGGTGCCAGCCGAGACCCAGTACTTC. It specifies CASSLVPAETQYF.